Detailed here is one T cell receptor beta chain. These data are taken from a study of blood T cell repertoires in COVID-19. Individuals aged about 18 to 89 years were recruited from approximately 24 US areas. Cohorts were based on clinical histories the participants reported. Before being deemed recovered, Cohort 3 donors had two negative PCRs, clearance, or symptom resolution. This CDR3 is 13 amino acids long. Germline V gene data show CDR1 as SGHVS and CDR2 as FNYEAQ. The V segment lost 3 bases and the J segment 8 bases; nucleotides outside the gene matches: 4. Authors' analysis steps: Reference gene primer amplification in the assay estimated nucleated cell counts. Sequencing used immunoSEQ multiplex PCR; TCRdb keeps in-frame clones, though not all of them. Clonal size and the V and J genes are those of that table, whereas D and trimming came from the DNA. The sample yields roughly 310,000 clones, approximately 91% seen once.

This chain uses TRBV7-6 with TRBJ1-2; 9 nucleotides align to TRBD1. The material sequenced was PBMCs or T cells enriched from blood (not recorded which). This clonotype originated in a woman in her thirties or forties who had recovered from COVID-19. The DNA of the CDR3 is TGTGCCAGCAGCTTTGTAGGACAGGGGGGCTACACCTTC. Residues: CASSFVGQGGYTF.